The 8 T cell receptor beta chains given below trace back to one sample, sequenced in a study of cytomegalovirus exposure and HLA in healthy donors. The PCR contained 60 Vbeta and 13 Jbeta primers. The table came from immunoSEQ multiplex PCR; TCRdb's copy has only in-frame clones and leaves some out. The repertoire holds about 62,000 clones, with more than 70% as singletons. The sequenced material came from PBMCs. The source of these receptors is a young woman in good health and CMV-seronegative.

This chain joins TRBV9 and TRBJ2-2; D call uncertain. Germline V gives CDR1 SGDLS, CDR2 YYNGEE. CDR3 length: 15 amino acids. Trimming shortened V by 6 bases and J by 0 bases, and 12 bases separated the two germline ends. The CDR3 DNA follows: TGTGCCAGCACCCCACCGGGTTCGAACACCGGGGAGCTGTTTTTT. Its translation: CASTPPGSNTGELFF.

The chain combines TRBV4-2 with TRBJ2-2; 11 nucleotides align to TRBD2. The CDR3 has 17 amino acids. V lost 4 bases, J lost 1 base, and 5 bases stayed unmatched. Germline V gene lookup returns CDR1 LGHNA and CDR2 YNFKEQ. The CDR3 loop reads CASSLLAGGMNTGELFF. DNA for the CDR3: TGTGCCAGCAGCCTTTTAGCGGGAGGGATGAACACCGGGGAGCTGTTTTTT.

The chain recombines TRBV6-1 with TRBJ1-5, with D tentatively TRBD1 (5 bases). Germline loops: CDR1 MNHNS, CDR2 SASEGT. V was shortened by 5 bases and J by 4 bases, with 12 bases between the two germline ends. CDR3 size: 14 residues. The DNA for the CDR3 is TGTGCCAGCAGTTTTGCGGGGCCTAATCAGCCCCAGCATTTT. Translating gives CASSFAGPNQPQHF.

CDR3 amino acids: CASMGGGHRNTEAFF. CDR3 DNA sequence: TGTGCCAGCATGGGCGGGGGGCATAGGAACACTGAAGCTTTCTTT. The gene calls are TRBV28 and TRBJ1-1; D possibly corresponds to TRBD1 (6 bases). The germline gives CDR1 MDHEN, CDR2 SYDVKM. The CDR3 has 15 amino acids. Trimming pared 7 bases from V and 1 base from J, leaving 16 bases between.

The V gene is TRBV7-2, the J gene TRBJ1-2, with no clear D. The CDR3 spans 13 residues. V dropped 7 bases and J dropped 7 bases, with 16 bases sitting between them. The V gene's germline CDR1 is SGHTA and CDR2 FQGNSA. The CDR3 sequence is CASNPGVEGGYTF. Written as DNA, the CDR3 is TGTGCCAGCAACCCCGGGGTGGAGGGTGGCTACACCTTC.

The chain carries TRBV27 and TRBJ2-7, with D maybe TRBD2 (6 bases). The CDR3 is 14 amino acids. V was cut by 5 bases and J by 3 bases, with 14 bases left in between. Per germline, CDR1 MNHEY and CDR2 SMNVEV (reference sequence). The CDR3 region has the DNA TGTGCCAGCAGTCCCGGACGGGGGTTCTACGAGCAGTACTTC. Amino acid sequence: CASSPGRGFYEQYF.

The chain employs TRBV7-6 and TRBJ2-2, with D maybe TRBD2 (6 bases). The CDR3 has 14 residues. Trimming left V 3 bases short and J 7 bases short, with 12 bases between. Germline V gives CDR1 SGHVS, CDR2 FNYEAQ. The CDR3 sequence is CASSFGLSNGELFF. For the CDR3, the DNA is TGTGCCAGCAGCTTTGGACTATCGAACGGGGAGCTGTTTTTT.

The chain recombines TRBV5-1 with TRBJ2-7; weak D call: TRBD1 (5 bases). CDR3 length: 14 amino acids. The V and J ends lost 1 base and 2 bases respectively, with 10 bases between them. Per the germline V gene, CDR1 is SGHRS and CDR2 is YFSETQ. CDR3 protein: CASSLQGPTYEQYF. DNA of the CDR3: TGCGCCAGCAGCTTGCAGGGTCCCACCTACGAGCAGTACTTC.